This entry is about one T cell receptor (beta chain). Sequenced by immunoSEQ multiplex PCR; TCRdb stores in-frame clones only, minus some. The table includes roughly 23,000 clones, 80% to 95% detected once. The data were obtained in a study of T cells in tumors and immune-related adverse events. This clonotype originated in a female donor with metastatic renal cell carcinoma. This specimen was lymph node tissue, taken from a patient treated with anti-PD-1 therapy.

In DNA, the CDR3 is TGCGCCAGCAGCCAAGGACCGAGGAACACTGAAGCTTTCTTT. Its translation: CASSQGPRNTEAFF. The chain carries TRBV4-3 and TRBJ1-1; no definite D call. The CDR3 has 14 residues. Germline CDR1 LGHNA, CDR2 YSLEER. Trimming removed 1 base from V and 1 base from J, with 7 bases in between.